This T cell receptor beta chain was recovered during a study of T cell responses to AZD1222 COVID-19 vaccine. Overall study results and limits: Donor demographics were predominantly white British with a female majority; clonal diversity may be underestimated.

The method was immunoSEQ multiplex PCR; TCRdb's version includes in-frame clones alone and lacks a portion of them. The sample includes around 120,000 clones, roughly 92% seen only once; the top ten take roughly 1.5%. For this clone: The antigen is undetermined.

The CDR3 contains 14 residues. Germline-derived CDR1 and CDR2 are ENHRY and SYGVKD. The V gene end was trimmed by 6 bases and the J gene end by 4 bases; junction bases not matched to a gene: 6. Second doses that came at about 4 or about 12 weeks were put together. J is TRBJ2-5 and V is TRBV10-3; 9 bases map to TRBD2. The sequencing here drew on peripheral blood, taken 28 days after the second AZD1222 dose. This TCR derives from an adult who received the AZD1222 COVID-19 vaccine. The chain's CDR3 is CAISSLAGRETQYF. DNA for the CDR3: TGTGCCATCAGCTCTCTAGCGGGAAGAGAGACCCAGTACTTC.